Below, 25 T cell receptor beta chains from the same sample are listed, as sequenced in a study of cytomegalovirus exposure and HLA in healthy donors. Primers included in the PCR were 60 Vbeta and 13 Jbeta primers. Only in-frame clones appear in the TCRdb table, and some are missing; sequencing was by immunoSEQ multiplex PCR. The sample consists of around 100,000 clones, more than 65% of them appearing once. The sequenced sample consisted of PBMCs. Source of these receptors: a woman aged 18-29 years in good health and CMV-seropositive.

V gene TRBV28 combines with J gene TRBJ2-7; TRBD2 matches at 7 bases. The CDR3 sequence is 15 residues long. Per the germline V gene, CDR1 is MDHEN and CDR2 is SYDVKM. The V segment lost 3 bases and the J segment 0 bases; nucleotides outside the gene matches: 5. The CDR3 DNA reads TGTGCCAGCAGTTTGGGGGGGGTTAGCTCCTACGAGCAGTACTTC. Encoded protein: CASSLGGVSSYEQYF.

This rearrangement joins TRBV18 to TRBJ2-7; 8 bases line up with TRBD2. The CDR3 runs 15 residues. With 1 base clipped from V and 6 bases from J, the junction kept 8 bases outside the gene matches. Germline CDR1 KGHSH, CDR2 LQKENI. CDR3 bases: TGTGCCAGCTCACCACAACCGACGGGAGGGTCCGAGCAGTACTTC. Its translation is CASSPQPTGGSEQYF.

This clone was seen only a few times. The CDR3 is CASSEFARIAGPDTQYF. The DNA of the CDR3 is TGTGCCAGCAGTGAATTCGCCAGGATCGCGGGTCCAGATACGCAGTATTTT. The J gene is TRBJ2-3, the V gene TRBV6-1; possibly TRBD2 for D (5 bases). The V end was cut by 2 bases, the J end by 4 bases, with 19 bases between. From germline, CDR1 is MNHNS and CDR2 SASEGT. CDR3 length: 17 residues.

As to this clone: In the same sample, other DNA sequences code for this CDR3. The chain combines TRBV9 with TRBJ2-3; D is perhaps TRBD1 (5 bases). The CDR3 loop spans 13 amino acids. Trimming took off 4 bases at V and 0 bases at J, with 6 bases between the two ends. Germline V gene data show CDR1 as SGDLS and CDR2 as YYNGEE. Written as DNA, the CDR3 is TGTGCCAGCAGCCCAGGGAGCACAGATACGCAGTATTTT. Translating gives CASSPGSTDTQYF.

V is TRBV15 and J is TRBJ2-3; TRBD2 is a possible D gene (5 bases). Germline CDR1 is LNHNV and CDR2 is YYDKDF (reference sequence). With 1 base removed from V and 3 bases from J, the gap between germline ends came to 14 bases. The CDR3 has 16 residues. CDR3 residues: CATSRVVLRTTDTQYF. CDR3 coding DNA: TGTGCCACCAGCAGAGTGGTTCTGAGGACTACAGATACGCAGTATTTT.

This clone was seen a handful of times. The chain recombines TRBV19 with TRBJ1-5, with a weak D call TRBD1 (5 bases). This CDR3 contains 15 residues. Germline assignment: CDR1 LNHDA and CDR2 SQIVND (reference sequence). Trimming left V 1 base short and J 2 bases short, with 9 bases between. The CDR3 sequence: CASSIVAQGNQPQHF. As DNA, the CDR3 is TGTGCCAGTAGTATAGTTGCACAGGGCAATCAGCCCCAGCATTTT.

This clone was recorded a few times. This rearrangement joins TRBV5-1 to TRBJ2-7; TRBD1 agrees at 8 bases. This CDR3 spans 15 amino acids. The germline V gene has CDR1 SGHRS and CDR2 YFSETQ. J was trimmed by 7 bases and V by 0 bases; bases with no gene match: 9. CDR3 region: CASSLARQGAGEQYF. DNA of the CDR3: TGCGCCAGCAGCTTGGCCCGCCAGGGGGCGGGGGAGCAGTACTTC. The full variable domain, rest sourced from reference TRBV5-1 and TRBJ2-7, is KAGVTQTPRYLIKTRGQQVTLSCSPISGHRSVSWYQQTPGQGLQFLFEYFSETQRNKGNFPGRFSGRQFSNSRSEMNVSTLELGDSALYLCASSLARQGAGEQYFGPGTRLTVT.

V gene TRBV10-1 combines with J gene TRBJ2-1; D unresolved. Germline V gene sequence: CDR1 WNHNN, CDR2 SYGVQD (reference sequence). Trimming took 4 bases from V and 9 from J, leaving 7 bases between them. This CDR3 has 11 amino acids. The chain's CDR3 is CASSGYGEQFF. CDR3 coding DNA: TGCGCCAGCAGTGGTTACGGTGAGCAGTTCTTC.

This clone was observed a single time. The gene calls are TRBV7-9 and TRBJ1-2; D possibly corresponds to TRBD1 (6 bases). CDR1 and CDR2 (germline): SEHNR, FQNEAQ (reference sequence). V shed 4 bases and J shed 3 bases, with 18 bases lying between them. The CDR3 length is 16 residues. The CDR3 sequence is CASSSGWAGDYYGYTF. Written as DNA, the CDR3 is TGTGCCAGCAGCTCTGGTTGGGCAGGGGATTACTATGGCTACACCTTC.

For the CDR3, the DNA is TGTGCCAGCAGCTCCAATGAAAAACTGTTTTTT. This translates into CASSSNEKLFF. The chain uses TRBV28 and TRBJ1-4; D gene ambiguous. CDR3 size: 11 residues. The V end was cut by 6 bases, the J end by 5 bases, with 4 bases between. Germline CDR1 and CDR2: MDHEN and SYDVKM.

This chain joins TRBV5-1 and TRBJ1-1; the match to TRBD1 covers 9 bases. V lost 0 bases, J lost 2 bases, and 14 bases stayed unmatched. In germline, CDR1 is SGHRS, CDR2 YFSETQ. The length of the CDR3 is 19 residues. This CDR3 reads CASSLVSGNRGRPNTEAFF. Here the CDR3 DNA reads TGCGCCAGCAGCTTGGTGTCCGGGAACAGGGGGCGTCCAAACACTGAAGCTTTCTTT.

The genes are TRBV15 and TRBJ1-5, with TRBD1 matching over 7 bases. The CDR3 consists of 12 residues. The ends lost 1 base at V and 15 bases at J; junction bases unmatched: 6. From germline, CDR1 is LNHNV and CDR2 YYDKDF (reference sequence). The CDR3 loop reads CATSRVRDSVHF. The CDR3 DNA reads TGTGCCACCAGCAGAGTCCGGGACAGCGTGCATTTT.

This sequence joins TRBV19 and TRBJ2-2; weak D call: TRBD2 (5 bases). V was trimmed by 6 bases and J by 5 bases, leaving 16 bases between them. The CDR3 has 15 residues. The germline CDR1 and CDR2 sequences are LNHDA and SQIVND (reference sequence). The CDR3 DNA sequence: TGTGCCAGTAGCCTCCCGGACTTTTTAACCGGGGAGCTGTTTTTT. It specifies CASSLPDFLTGELFF.

The V gene is TRBV10-3, the J gene TRBJ1-3; tentatively, D is TRBD1 (6 bases). The CDR3 covers 17 residues. CDR1 and CDR2 (germline): ENHRY, SYGVKD. V shed 11 bases and J shed 0 bases, with 23 bases lying between them. The CDR3 reads CASGVRGSDRSGNTIYF. The CDR3 nucleotides read TGTGCCTCAGGGGTTAGGGGATCCGACCGCTCTGGAAACACCATATATTTT.

This rearrangement joins TRBV7-6 to TRBJ2-7; 8 positions agree with TRBD2. Germline V CDR1 and CDR2: SGHVS, FNYEAQ. The CDR3 runs to 17 residues. Unmatched junction bases numbered 8, after V lost 0 bases and J lost 1 base. The CDR3 nucleotides are TGTGCCAGCAGCTTAGCCGCAAGCGGGGGAACTTCCTACGAGCAGTACTTC. Its protein product is CASSLAASGGTSYEQYF. Using reference TRBV7-6 and TRBJ2-7 for the parts outside the CDR3, the full variable domain is GAGVSQSPRYKVTKRGQDVALRCDPISGHVSLYWYRQALGQGPEFLTYFNYEAQQDKSGLPNDRFSAERPEGSISTLTIQRTEQRDSAMYRCASSLAASGGTSYEQYFGPGTRLTVT.

The genes are TRBV7-2 and TRBJ1-5, with a tentative D call TRBD1 (6 bases). This CDR3 comprises 15 residues. CDR1 and CDR2 (germline): SGHTA, FQGNSA. Trimming shortened V by 5 bases and J by 2 bases, and 13 bases separated the two germline ends. DNA for the CDR3: TGTGCCAGCAGCCCCCAGGGGTTGGGCAATCAGCCCCAGCATTTT. Its translation is CASSPQGLGNQPQHF. The full variable domain, with the rest looked up from reference TRBV7-2 and TRBJ1-5, is GAGVSQSPSNKVTEKGKDVELRCDPISGHTALYWYRQSLGQGLEFLIYFQGNSAPDKSGLPSDRFSAERTGGSVSTLTIQRTQQEDSAVYLCASSPQGLGNQPQHFGDGTRLSIL.

In regard to this clone: The sample holds other DNA sequences that translate to the same CDR3. The chain uses TRBV9 and TRBJ2-3; 14 bases agree with TRBD2. The CDR3 sequence is 16 residues long. In germline, CDR1 is SGDLS, CDR2 YYNGEE. V dropped 4 bases and J dropped 6; count of bases not matched to a gene: 7. CDR3 in DNA: TGTGCCAGCAGCTTGGGACTAGCGGGGGCCACGGATACGCAGTATTTT. It translates to CASSLGLAGATDTQYF.

This chain joins TRBV28 and TRBJ1-5; TRBD1 matches at 7 bases. The CDR3 is 14 amino acids. The V and J ends lost 8 bases and 1 base, in that order; junction bases with no gene match: 5. CDR1 MDHEN and CDR2 SYDVKM come from the germline V gene. The CDR3 region has the DNA TGTGCCAGCGACAGGGCTGGAAGCAATCAGCCCCAGCATTTT. This codes for CASDRAGSNQPQHF.

This chain connects TRBV12-2 to TRBJ2-1; no check of the table's D call, TRBD2, against the DNA was made. TRBV12-2 is given as a pseudogene. This CDR3 has 18 amino acids. In nucleotides, the CDR3 is TGTGCAAGTCGCTTAGAAGCGGGGGGGCCTTCTCACCCCAATGAGCAGTTCTTC. It specifies CASRLEAGGPSHPNEQFF.

This clone was detected only a few times. V gene TRBV19 combines with J gene TRBJ1-5, with D unresolved. The CDR3 length is 13 residues. Germline-derived CDR1 and CDR2 are LNHDA and SQIVND (reference sequence). V gave up 4 bases and J gave up 3 bases, with 7 bases separating them. CDR3 nucleotides: TGTGCCAGTAGTAAACAGACCAATCAGCCCCAGCATTTT. As protein: CASSKQTNQPQHF.

This chain links TRBV10-1 with TRBJ1-5; 9 nucleotides line up with TRBD1. Germline-derived CDR1 and CDR2 are WNHNN and SYGVQD (reference sequence). This CDR3 spans 23 amino acids. J lost 1 base, V lost 0 bases, and 22 bases had no gene match. CDR3 DNA: TGCGCCAGCAGTGAGTCTGGCGTTAGAGCGGGACAGGGTCAATCGCGGAGCAATCAGCCCCAGCATTTT. Its protein is CASSESGVRAGQGQSRSNQPQHF.

This sequence joins TRBV19 and TRBJ1-1; maybe TRBD1 (6 bases). Trimming left V 6 bases short and J 4 bases short, with 18 bases between. Germline CDR1 reads LNHDA; CDR2 reads SQIVND (reference sequence). This CDR3 has 15 amino acids. The CDR3 DNA reads as TGTGCCAGTAGCGACAGGTACGGAGGTAGCACTGAAGCTTTCTTT. Translating gives CASSDRYGGSTEAFF.

The rearrangement joins TRBV5-1 to TRBJ1-5, with 7 bases matching TRBD1. The length of the CDR3 is 20 residues. The germline V gene has CDR1 SGHRS and CDR2 YFSETQ. V lost 0 bases, J lost 4 bases, and 19 bases stayed unmatched. CDR3 DNA sequence: TGCGCCAGCAGCTTGGAGGCGGGACCGAAAACGGGACAGCCTAATCAGCCCCAGCATTTT. Its protein is CASSLEAGPKTGQPNQPQHF. The full variable domain, its missing parts supplied by reference TRBV5-1 and TRBJ1-5, is KAGVTQTPRYLIKTRGQQVTLSCSPISGHRSVSWYQQTPGQGLQFLFEYFSETQRNKGNFPGRFSGRQFSNSRSEMNVSTLELGDSALYLCASSLEAGPKTGQPNQPQHFGDGTRLSIL.

The chain has TRBV11-2 and TRBJ2-5, with D maybe TRBD1 (6 bases). Germline values: CDR1 SGHAT, CDR2 FQNNGV. This CDR3 spans 14 amino acids. The ends were cut back, 4 bases at V and 1 base at J, with 10 bases in the middle. DNA for the CDR3: TGTGCCAGCAGCTCCAACAGGGCCCAAGAGACCCAGTACTTC. Residues: CASSSNRAQETQYF.

The chain couples TRBV11-1 to TRBJ2-7; 7 nucleotides align to TRBD1. The V gene's germline CDR1 is SGHAT and CDR2 FQDESV (reference sequence). The V gene end was trimmed by 4 bases and the J gene end by 7 bases; junction bases not matched to a gene: 7. The CDR3 is made up of 13 amino acids. The CDR3 DNA reads as TGTGCCAGCAGCTCCGCCAGGACAGGTGAGCAGTACTTC. Residues: CASSSARTGEQYF.